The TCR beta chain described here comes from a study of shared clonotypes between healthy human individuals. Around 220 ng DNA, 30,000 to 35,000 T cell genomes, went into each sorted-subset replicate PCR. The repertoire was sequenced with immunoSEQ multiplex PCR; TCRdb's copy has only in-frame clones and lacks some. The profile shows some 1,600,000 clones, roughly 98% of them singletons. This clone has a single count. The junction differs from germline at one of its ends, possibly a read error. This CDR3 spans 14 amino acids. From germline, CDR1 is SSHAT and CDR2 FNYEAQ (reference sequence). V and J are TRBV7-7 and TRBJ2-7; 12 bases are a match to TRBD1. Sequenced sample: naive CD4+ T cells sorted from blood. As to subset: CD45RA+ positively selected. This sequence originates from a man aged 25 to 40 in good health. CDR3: CASSPRGQGAQQYF. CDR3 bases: TGTGCTAGCAGCCCAAGGGGACAGGGGGCGCAGCAGTACTTC.